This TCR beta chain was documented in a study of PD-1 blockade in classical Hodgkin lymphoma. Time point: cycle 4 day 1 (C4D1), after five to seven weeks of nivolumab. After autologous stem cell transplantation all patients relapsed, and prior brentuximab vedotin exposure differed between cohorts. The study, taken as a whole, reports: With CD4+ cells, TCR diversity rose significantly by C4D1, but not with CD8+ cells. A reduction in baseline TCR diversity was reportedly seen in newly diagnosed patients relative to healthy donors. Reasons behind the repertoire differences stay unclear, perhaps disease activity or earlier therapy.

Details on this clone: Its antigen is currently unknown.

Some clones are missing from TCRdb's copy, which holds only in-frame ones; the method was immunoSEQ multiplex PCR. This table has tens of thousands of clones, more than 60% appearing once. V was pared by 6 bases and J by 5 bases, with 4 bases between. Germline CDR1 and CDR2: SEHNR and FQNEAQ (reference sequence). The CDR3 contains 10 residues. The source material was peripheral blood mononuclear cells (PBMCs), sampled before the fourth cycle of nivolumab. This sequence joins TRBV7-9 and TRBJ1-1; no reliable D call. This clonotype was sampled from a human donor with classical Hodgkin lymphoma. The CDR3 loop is CASSGTEAFF. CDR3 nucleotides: TGTGCCAGCAGTGGGACTGAAGCTTTCTTT.